This passage covers 9 T cell receptor beta chains from one sample sequenced in a study of CD4+ T cells in melanoma. Using immunoSEQ multiplex PCR, the repertoire was profiled, and TCRdb retains in-frame clones only, with some absent. The table has over 45,000 clones, roughly three quarters seen once. The sample comprised tumor tissue. All receptors derive from a human donor with melanoma.

The CDR3 is CASSLGAYNEQFF. The CDR3 bases are TGTGCCAGCAGCTTGGGGGCCTACAATGAGCAGTTCTTC. The chain combines TRBV7-9 with TRBJ2-1, with D possibly being TRBD1 or TRBD2 (5 bases each). This CDR3 has 13 residues. V lost 3 bases, J lost 2 bases, and 5 bases lay in between. Germline CDR1 reads SEHNR; CDR2 reads FQNEAQ (reference sequence).

V usage is TRBV6-5 and J usage is TRBJ2-3; 7 bases fit TRBD1. Unmatched junction bases numbered 5, after V lost 2 bases and J lost 9 bases. Germline V gene data show CDR1 as MNHEY and CDR2 as SVGAGI. The CDR3 is made up of 13 amino acids. In DNA form, the CDR3 reads TGTGCCAGCAGTTACCTTCAGGGGGACACGCAGTATTTT. It yields the protein CASSYLQGDTQYF.

This clone was seen a few times. The J gene is TRBJ2-1, the V gene TRBV7-9, with D possibly matching TRBD1 (6 bases). The CDR3 is made up of 14 amino acids. CDR1 is SEHNR and CDR2 is FQNEAQ in the germline V gene (reference sequence). V lost 7 bases and J lost 0, with 10 bases in between. The CDR3 loop reads CASTGTYSYNEQFF. The CDR3 region has the DNA TGTGCCAGCACCGGGACATACTCCTACAATGAGCAGTTCTTC.

This clone appeared many times. V gene TRBV7-9 combines with J gene TRBJ1-6; unclear D gene. V lost 3 bases, J lost 7 bases, and 10 bases lay in between. Germline V gene data show CDR1 as SEHNR and CDR2 as FQNEAQ (reference sequence). This CDR3 comprises 14 residues. The CDR3 here is CASSFGEMNSPLHF. The CDR3 DNA sequence: TGTGCCAGCAGCTTCGGAGAGATGAATTCACCCCTCCACTTT. Supplemented by reference TRBV7-9 and TRBJ1-6, the full variable domain reads DTGVSQNPRHKITKRGQNVTFRCDPISEHNRLYWYRQTLGQGPEFLTYFQNEAQLEKSRLLSDRFSAERPKGSFSTLEIQRTEQGDSAMYLCASSFGEMNSPLHFGNGTRLTVT.

V usage is TRBV4-1 and J usage is TRBJ2-1; 12 positions agree with TRBD1. Germline trimming cut 4 bases from V and 5 bases from J; bases unmatched to any gene: 6. The CDR3 totals 16 residues. Looked up from germline, CDR1 is MGHRA and CDR2 is YSYEKL. The CDR3 bases are TGCGCCAGCAGCCCCTCCGGGACAGGGGGCCACAATGAGCAGTTCTTC. As protein: CASSPSGTGGHNEQFF.

This clone was detected once. The chain has TRBV7-3 and TRBJ2-1; D perhaps matches TRBD2 (6 bases). Germline V gene lookup returns CDR1 SGHTA and CDR2 FQGTGA. Trimming removed 5 bases at V and 5 bases at J, with 10 bases between. The CDR3 spans 13 residues. Written as DNA, the CDR3 is TGTGCCAGCAGCCCACAGCGGGACAATGAGCAGTTCTTC. This gives the protein CASSPQRDNEQFF.

This clone was observed at least ten times. The chain links TRBV15 to TRBJ1-2, with a weak D call TRBD1 (6 bases). V was pared by 0 bases and J by 2 bases, with 7 bases between. The CDR3 loop spans 14 amino acids. CDR1 is LNHNV, CDR2 YYDKDF, per germline (reference sequence). The DNA for the CDR3 is TGTGCCACCAGCAGAGATACAGGGAACTATGGCTACACCTTC. Translation gives CATSRDTGNYGYTF.

As regards this clone: An end of the junction does not agree with germline; a read error may underlie this. The chain has TRBV5-4 and TRBJ1-2, with TRBD1 matching 8 bases. The CDR3 has 15 residues. CDR1 and CDR2 from the germline V gene are SGHNT and YYREEE (reference sequence). The CDR3 DNA follows: TGTGCCAGCAGTTTGGACAGGGCGACTAACTATGGCTACACCTTC. This gives the protein CASSLDRATNYGYTF.

The chain combines TRBV6-6 with TRBJ1-1, with D unresolved. The germline gives CDR1 MNHNY, CDR2 SVGAGI (reference sequence). V gave up 4 bases and J gave up 1 base, with 13 bases separating them. The CDR3 is 15 residues long. CDR3 DNA: TGTGCCAGCAGTTCATCCTCCCCGGGGAACACTGAAGCTTTCTTT. Protein: CASSSSSPGNTEAFF.